Reported below is one T cell receptor beta chain. Its antigen remains unidentified. The sample comes from a study of blood T cells in healthy people across ages. General observations from the study: Among T cells, TCR beta diversity per million cells dropped roughly linearly as age rose.

Alongside a J-beta primer mix, a sample-barcoded 5' primer served in a second PCR lasting roughly 6 to 11 cycles. TCRdb fed the 5' RACE reads into MiXCR, producing one record per CDR3 protein. The repertoire holds around 990,000 distinct CDR3 sequences, under 30% seen once, with less than 0.85% in the top ten. Donor samples were obtained from healthy Caucasian individuals from Russia, aged about 6 to 100. The same specimen was also included in a second study, on T cells of mothers and their children. That report notes: Study donors consisted of a few healthy Caucasian mothers and their six children. Barcodes for each sample and 2-4 random nucleotides were added by the M1S primer used in the second PCR.

This TCR was recovered from a girl aged 2 to 9 in good health. Sequencing used blood.

The CDR3 bases are TGCAGTGCTGAATCTCAGGGGACTGGCACAGATACGCAGTATTTT. This gives the protein CSAESQGTGTDTQYF. This chain links TRBV20-1 with TRBJ2-3; tentatively, D is TRBD1 or TRBD2 (6 bases each). Germline CDR1 DFQATT, CDR2 SNEGSKA (reference sequence). The CDR3 covers 15 residues. Trimming removed 5 bases from V and 1 base from J, with 16 bases in between.